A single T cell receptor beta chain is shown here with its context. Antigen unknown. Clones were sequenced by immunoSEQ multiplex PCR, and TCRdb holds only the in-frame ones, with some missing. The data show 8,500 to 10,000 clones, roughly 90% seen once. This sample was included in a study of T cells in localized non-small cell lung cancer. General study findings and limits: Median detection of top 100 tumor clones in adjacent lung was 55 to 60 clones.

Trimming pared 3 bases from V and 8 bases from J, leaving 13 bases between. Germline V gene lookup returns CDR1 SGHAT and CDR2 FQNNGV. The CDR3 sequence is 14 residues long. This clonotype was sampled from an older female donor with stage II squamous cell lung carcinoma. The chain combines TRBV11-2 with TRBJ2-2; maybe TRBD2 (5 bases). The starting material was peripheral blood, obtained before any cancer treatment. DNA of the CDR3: TGTGCCAGCAGCTTGGGAGAGAAGACAGGGGAGCTGTTTTTT. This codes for CASSLGEKTGELFF.